This entry features one TCR beta chain sequence. Its specific antigen is unknown. The sample holds no much larger clone one base away, and base qualities are not on file. TCR beta CDR3 regions were sequenced from DNA using the immunoSEQ Assay. As for how the authors treated the data: To compute T cell density, TCR beta template counts were normalized to usable DNA, which was estimated by amplifying housekeeping genes. The preseqR package was used to estimate richness by extrapolating to 400,000 templates for PBMC samples and to 120,000 templates for tissue samples. Clonality was defined as one minus Pielou's evenness. Differential abundance testing on productive amino-acid clonotypes, with a minimum total count of 5 and an alpha of 0.1, was used to identify tissue-enriched TCRs. The Jaccard Index and the Morisita Overlap Index were used to measure how much the repertoires overlapped between compartments. GLIPH grouped TCR beta CDR3s together with public tetramer-defined viral CDR3s, and a viral motif had to include at least three viral sequences and also show V-gene enrichment. TCRdb took this table from immuneACCESS and kept in-frame rearrangements with V and J called. Such tables lack part of the clones; where checked against another copy, unresolved V genes explain under half of the gap, and the rest is unexplained. V, J and clone size derive from that table, while D and trimming were established from the DNA sequence. In this sample the table shows approximately 2,600 clones, 25% to 30% of which occur a single time. Around 10% of the sample lies in the top ten.

The source of the sample is a study of T cells in localized non-small cell lung cancer (dated by TCRdb to about 2020). A note on the overall study: The study examined T cell repertoires in approximately 240 patients with early-stage NSCLC and compared tumors with uninvolved tumor-adjacent lungs. The cohort consisted of 236 treatment-naive NSCLC patients whose localized lung tumors had been resected. A mean age of about 66 years was recorded for the NSCLC patients, of whom approximately 130 were male and 100 to 110 were female.

Uninvolved adjacent lung was sampled at least 2 cm away from the tumor margin, and two independent pathologists confirmed that the tissue had no atypia. At diagnosis, tumor, uninvolved tumor-adjacent lung and peripheral blood were collected and then preserved as a mix of FFPE and fresh-frozen material. Taken from cysteine to phenylalanine, the CDR3 has 13 residues. The read is trimmed to its CDR3 DNA, 39 bases read in frame from base 1. Trimming at the junction amounts to 4 bases on V and 2 bases on J, and the germline ends lie 11 bases apart. According to the germline V gene, CDR1 reads SQVTM and CDR2 reads ANQGSEA. General findings and caveats noted by the study authors: Because multi-region tumor sequencing was not done, intratumor heterogeneity could not be ruled out. A median of approximately 62 of the top 100 tumor clones turned up in the paired uninvolved adjacent lung, and 25 to 30 of those clones also ranked among the top 100 of that same adjacent lung. Because of the exploratory design, TCR variables were selected using unadjusted p-values without false-discovery rate correction. Uninvolved tumor-adjacent lung showed the highest T cell clonality, higher than tumor, which suggests more focused antigenic responses in the uninvolved tumor-adjacent lung. Higher blood T cell density associated with longer overall survival, while higher adjacent-lung clonality associated with shorter survival.

This sequence was found in a man between 40 and 75 years old with stage II lung adenocarcinoma. The V and J segments used are TRBV29-1 and TRBJ1-1; no D gene can be assigned with confidence. The material was normal lung tissue next to the tumor, obtained before any cancer treatment. The DNA sequence reads TGCAGCGTTGTAAGAGCATCAAACACTGAAGCTTTCTTT. Translated, it gives CSVVRASNTEAFF.